This TCR beta chain was identified in a study of CD8+ T cells in alopecia areata. About the research overall: Those treated were given oral tofacitinib at 5 to 10 mg twice daily.

Researchers took lesional scalp punch biopsies and peripheral blood from people who were alopecia areata patients. Trimming stripped 0 bases from V and 3 bases from J, with 13 bases between. CDR1 and CDR2 from the germline V gene are SGHRS and YFSETQ. This CDR3 is built from 15 residues. Following RNA extraction, reverse transcription yielded cDNA that acted as the sequencing template. Clones were sequenced by immunoSEQ multiplex PCR, and TCRdb holds only the in-frame ones, with some missing. The table has hundreds of thousands of clones, about three fifths seen once. V usage is TRBV5-1 and J usage is TRBJ2-7; no definite D call. The receptor was isolated from a human donor with alopecia areata. This material consisted of CD4+ T cells sorted from blood, taken at week 0. The CDR3 coding sequence is TGCGCCAGCAGCTTGGATGGTAGAAGGGACTACGAGCAGTACTTC. Amino acids: CASSLDGRRDYEQYF.